This entry concerns a single TCR beta chain. Repertoires were generated with immunoSEQ multiplex PCR, while TCRdb's copy carries only in-frame clones and drops some. The sample consists of about 1 million clones, 70% to 80% of them appearing once. The entry originates in a study of shared clonotypes between healthy human individuals. Germline CDR1 is GTSNPN and CDR2 is SVGIG (reference sequence). The CDR3 is 13 amino acids. Deletions cut 1 base from V and 3 bases from J, with 6 bases between. The chain recombines TRBV30 with TRBJ2-2; D unresolved. This TCR was sampled from a man between 18 and 29 years old in good health. Sample: memory CD4+ T cells sorted from blood. Documented subset: CD45RA-negative fraction. The CDR3 bases are TGTGCCTGGAGTGAGACTCACACCGGGGAGCTGTTTTTT. It encodes CAWSETHTGELFF.